This is a list of T cell receptor beta chains from one sample in a study of post-analysis software for immune sequencing data. Each CDR3 protein gets one entry after TCRdb re-called the PCR reads with MiXCR. Of roughly 700,000 distinct CDR3 sequences in the sample, 25% to 30% were seen once. The sequencing input was blood. All receptors come from a girl aged 10 to 17 with multiple sclerosis. The CDR3 runs from the conserved cysteine through the conserved F or W.

j_call v_call cdr3_aa
TRBJ2-3 TRBV7-2 CASTGPGGRADTQYF
NA TRBV24-1 CATNGGGLVYNEQYF
TRBJ1-6 TRBV28 CASSLSRDASGFSLHF
TRBJ1-1 TRBV5-6 CASSGAPLVYTEAFF
TRBJ1-4 TRBV7-2 CASSLAAREKLFF
TRBJ2-7 TRBV9 CASSVGGTGFSYEQYF
TRBJ2-5 TRBV18 CASSPDMEPETQYF
TRBJ1-1 TRBV7-2 CASSFIRAQESEAFF
TRBJ2-3 TRBV12-3/TRBV12-4 CASSWGPRGQTDAQYF
TRBJ2-1 TRBV5-1 CASSLPSDHEQFF
TRBJ1-4 TRBV10-3 CAISESGRTINEKLFF
TRBJ2-1 TRBV20-1 CSGWASGGYNEQFF
TRBJ2-1 TRBV5-1 CASSTGDYHNEQFF
TRBJ2-1 TRBV12-3/TRBV12-4 CASRAGTVPQSEQFF
TRBJ2-7 TRBV29-1 CSVAVGSPGEQYF
TRBJ2-5 TRBV5-4 CASSFAGVMETQYF
TRBJ2-1 TRBV5-1 CASSSSGGVYNEQFF
TRBJ1-1 TRBV20-1 CSASGATEAFF
TRBJ1-2 TRBV5-1 CASSLSTGEVLRGYTF
TRBJ2-1 TRBV20-1 CSARRRLAYNEQFF
TRBJ1-6 TRBV4-1 CASSEEKTGGSPLHF
TRBJ2-3 TRBV2 CASRPGQGRRVWETDTQYF
TRBJ2-3 TRBV20-1 CSASNQRGGRITDTQYF
TRBJ2-5 TRBV7-9 CASSISGTALETQYF
TRBJ2-7 TRBV5-1 CASSAASGRSYEQYF
TRBJ2-7 TRBV29-1 CSATGRSSYEQYF
TRBJ1-2 TRBV6-5 CASSYFGTGFGYTF
TRBJ2-5 TRBV7-2 CASSLGAPGGGQETQYF
TRBJ2-7 TRBV20-1 CSASKLGPFPYEQYF
TRBJ2-3 TRBV6-5 CASSYPDTDTQYF
TRBJ2-1 TRBV12-3/TRBV12-4 CASRLTSGGAREQFF
TRBJ2-1 TRBV29-1 CSVDRNGYNEQFF
TRBJ2-4 TRBV6-5 CASSSTRTDRRANIQYF
TRBJ2-4 TRBV28 CASGPFGFGKNIQYF
TRBJ2-1 TRBV28 CASSDTYNEQFF
TRBJ1-2 TRBV6-5 CASTKAKPYGYTF
TRBJ2-3 TRBV6-2/TRBV6-3 CASSYSLDGPDTQYF
TRBJ2-3 TRBV12-3/TRBV12-4 CASSLASSAADTQYF
TRBJ2-1 TRBV20-1 CSARAVYPTKDNEQFF
TRBJ2-1 TRBV29-1 CSVDFRLAGDYNEQFF
TRBJ2-1 TRBV5-1 CASSRTSGRADEQFF
TRBJ1-2 TRBV29-1 CSVKGGQEHYGYTF
TRBJ1-2 TRBV20-1 CSAREALGANYGYTF
TRBJ2-1 TRBV12-3/TRBV12-4 CASGLLAGSYNEQFF
TRBJ2-1 TRBV5-4 CASSPAGKTGNNEQFF
TRBJ1-4 TRBV7-7 CASSVGTASNEKLFF
TRBJ2-3 TRBV3-1 CASSQGPSTDTQYF
TRBJ2-6 TRBV20-1 CSASRQGAGANVLTF
TRBJ1-5 TRBV4-1 CASSHATGVGNQPQHF
TRBJ2-1 TRBV7-2 CASSLVRGRPRNEQFF
TRBJ1-5 TRBV6-6 CASSQRQANQPQHF
NA TRBV7-9 CASSLGQGSHNEQYF
TRBJ2-7 TRBV20-1 CSADRTGTGGEQYF
TRBJ2-1 TRBV29-1 CSVEDLGLGGAGAPLYNEQFF